This TCR beta chain came from a study of blood T cell repertoires in COVID-19. Study background: There were acute and convalescent COVID-19 samples, and they came from the United States, Italy and Spain.

Original processing notes: Reference gene primers were amplified, and this amplification served to estimate nucleated cell counts. Method: immunoSEQ multiplex PCR; TCRdb's copy keeps in-frame clones and lacks some. The V and J calls and clone size come from that table; D and trimming were worked out from the DNA. The data contain around 270,000 clones, approximately 86% of them singletons. This TCR was recovered from a man aged 25 to 40 with active or convalescent COVID-19. Sequencing was carried out using peripheral blood.

CDR3 DNA: TGTGCCACCAGTTCGGGGGGGACCCAGTACTTC. Amino acids: CATSSGGTQYF. The V call is TRBV24-1, the J call TRBJ2-5, with 7 bases aligning to TRBD2. This CDR3 spans 11 amino acids. V trimming: 6 bases; J trimming: 7 bases; junction bases outside the gene matches: 1. Germline CDR1 is KGHDR and CDR2 is SFDVKD.